Sequencing of this T cell receptor beta chain was carried out in a study of CD8 T cells in ankylosing spondylitis. Study results and caveats: Disease-linked clones bore a CD8+ phenotype and were relatively rare in peripheral blood. In ankylosing spondylitis patients, matched synovial fluid reportedly showed significant enrichment of disease-linked clones. In ankylosing spondylitis blood, a motif of roughly 8 highly homologous TCR beta variants appeared characteristic.

As for this clonotype: Its antigen is not known.

TCRdb called the 5' RACE reads again in MiXCR, with one record for every CDR3 protein. The table lists a few hundred thousand distinct CDR3 sequences, 20% of them singletons. This CDR3 region has 16 residues. The trim removed 5 bases at V and 4 bases at J, leaving 6 bases unmatched. Germline lookup yields CDR1 SEHNR and CDR2 FQNEAQ (reference sequence). The clonotype was recovered from a female donor with ankylosing spondylitis or in good health (not recorded which). The V gene is TRBV7-9, the J gene TRBJ2-1, with TRBD2 identical over 12 bases. Source material: blood, either unsorted or a sorted T cell fraction (not recorded which). CDR3 in amino acids: CASSQSTSGGYNEQFF. In nucleotides, the CDR3 is TGTGCCAGCAGCCAGTCGACTAGCGGGGGATACAATGAGCAGTTCTTC.